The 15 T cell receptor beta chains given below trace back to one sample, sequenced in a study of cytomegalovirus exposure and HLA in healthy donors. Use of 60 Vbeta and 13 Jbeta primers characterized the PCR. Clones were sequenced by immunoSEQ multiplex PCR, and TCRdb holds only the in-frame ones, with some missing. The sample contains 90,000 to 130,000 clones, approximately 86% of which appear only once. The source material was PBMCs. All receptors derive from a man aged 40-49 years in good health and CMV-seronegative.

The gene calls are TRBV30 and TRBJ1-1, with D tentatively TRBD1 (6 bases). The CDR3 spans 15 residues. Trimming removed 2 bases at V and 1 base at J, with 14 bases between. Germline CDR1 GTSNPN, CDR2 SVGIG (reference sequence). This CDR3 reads CAWSPLDSRNTEAFF. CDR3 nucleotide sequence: TGTGCCTGGAGTCCCTTGGACAGCAGGAACACTGAAGCTTTCTTT. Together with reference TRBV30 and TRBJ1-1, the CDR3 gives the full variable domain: SQTIHQWPATLVQPVGSPLSLECTVEGTSNPNLYWYRQAAGRGLQLLFYSVGIGQISSEVPQNLSASRPQDRQFILSSKKLLLSDSGFYLCAWSPLDSRNTEAFFGQGTRLTVV.

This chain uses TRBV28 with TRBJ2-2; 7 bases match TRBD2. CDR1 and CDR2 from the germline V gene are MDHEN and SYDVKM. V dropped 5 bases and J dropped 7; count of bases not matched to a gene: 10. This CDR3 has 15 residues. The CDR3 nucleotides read TGTGCCAGCAGTCCGGGGGGACCCCGGGTCGGGGAGCTGTTTTTT. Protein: CASSPGGPRVGELFF.

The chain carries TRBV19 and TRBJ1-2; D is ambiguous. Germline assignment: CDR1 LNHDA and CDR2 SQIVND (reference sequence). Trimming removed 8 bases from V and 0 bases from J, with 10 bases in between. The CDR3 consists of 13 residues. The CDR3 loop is CASGYGANYGYTF. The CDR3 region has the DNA TGTGCCAGTGGGTACGGAGCTAACTATGGCTACACCTTC.

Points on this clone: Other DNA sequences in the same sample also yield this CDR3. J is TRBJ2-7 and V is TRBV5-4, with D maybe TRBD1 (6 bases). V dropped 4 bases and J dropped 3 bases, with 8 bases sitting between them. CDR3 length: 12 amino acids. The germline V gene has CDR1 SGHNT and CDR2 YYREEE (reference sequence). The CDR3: CASSTDSYEQYF. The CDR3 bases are TGTGCCAGCAGCACGGACAGCTACGAGCAGTACTTC.

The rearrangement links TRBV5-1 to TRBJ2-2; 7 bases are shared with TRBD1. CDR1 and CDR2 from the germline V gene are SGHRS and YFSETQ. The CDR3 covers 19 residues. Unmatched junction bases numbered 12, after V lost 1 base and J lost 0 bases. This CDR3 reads CASSLRSSSGTANTGELFF. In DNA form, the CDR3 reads TGCGCCAGCAGCTTGCGATCCTCCTCCGGGACAGCGAACACCGGGGAGCTGTTTTTT.

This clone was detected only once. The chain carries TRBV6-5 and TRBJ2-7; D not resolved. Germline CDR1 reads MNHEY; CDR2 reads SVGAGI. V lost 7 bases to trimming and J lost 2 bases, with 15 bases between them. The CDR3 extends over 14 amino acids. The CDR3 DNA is TGTGCCAGCAACTTTGCAGGCCCACCCTACGAGCAGTACTTC. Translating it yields CASNFAGPPYEQYF.

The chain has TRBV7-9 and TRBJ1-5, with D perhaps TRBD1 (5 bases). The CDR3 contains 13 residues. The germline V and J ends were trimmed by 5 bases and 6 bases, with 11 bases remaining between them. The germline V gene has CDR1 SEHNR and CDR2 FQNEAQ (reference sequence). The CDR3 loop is CASSPGGGQPQHF. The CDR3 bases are TGTGCCAGCAGCCCGGGCGGGGGTCAGCCCCAGCATTTT.

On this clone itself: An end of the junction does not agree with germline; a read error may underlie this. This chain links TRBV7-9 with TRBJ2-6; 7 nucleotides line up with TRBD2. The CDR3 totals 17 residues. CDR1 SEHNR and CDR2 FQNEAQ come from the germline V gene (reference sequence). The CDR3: CSSTPLRGDSGANVLTF. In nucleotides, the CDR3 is TGTTCCAGCACCCCCCTCCGGGGGGATTCTGGGGCCAACGTCCTGACTTTC.

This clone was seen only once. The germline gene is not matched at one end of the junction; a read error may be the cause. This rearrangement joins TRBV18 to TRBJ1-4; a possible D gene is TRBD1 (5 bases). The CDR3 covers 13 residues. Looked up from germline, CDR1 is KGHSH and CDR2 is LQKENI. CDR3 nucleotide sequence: TGTGCCAGCTCAGCCTCCGGGTCGGGGGATTATTCTTTT. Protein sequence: CASSASGSGDYSF. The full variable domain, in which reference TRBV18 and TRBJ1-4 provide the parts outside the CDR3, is NAGVMQNPRHLVRRRGQEARLRCSPMKGHSHVYWYRQLPEEGLKFMVYLQKENIIDESGMPKERFSAEFPKEGPSILRIQQVVRGDSAAYFCASSASGSGDYSFGSGTQLSVL.

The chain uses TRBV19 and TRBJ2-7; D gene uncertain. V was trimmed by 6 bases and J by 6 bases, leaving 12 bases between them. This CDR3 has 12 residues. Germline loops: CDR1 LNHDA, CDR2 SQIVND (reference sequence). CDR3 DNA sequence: TGTGCCAGTAGCTCCCCCACGGGCGAGCAGTACTTC. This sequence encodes CASSSPTGEQYF. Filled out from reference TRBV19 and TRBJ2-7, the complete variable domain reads DGGITQSPKYLFRKEGQNVTLSCEQNLNHDAMYWYRQDPGQGLRLIYYSQIVNDFQKGDIAEGYSVSREKKESFPLTVTSAQKNPTAFYLCASSSPTGEQYFGPGTRLTVT.

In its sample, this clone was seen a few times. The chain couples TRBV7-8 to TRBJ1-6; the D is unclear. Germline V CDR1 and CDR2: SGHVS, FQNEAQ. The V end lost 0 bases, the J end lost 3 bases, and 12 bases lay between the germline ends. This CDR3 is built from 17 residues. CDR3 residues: CASSLALSLSYNSPLHF. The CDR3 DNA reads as TGTGCCAGCAGCTTAGCGCTCTCACTGAGCTATAATTCACCCCTCCACTTT.

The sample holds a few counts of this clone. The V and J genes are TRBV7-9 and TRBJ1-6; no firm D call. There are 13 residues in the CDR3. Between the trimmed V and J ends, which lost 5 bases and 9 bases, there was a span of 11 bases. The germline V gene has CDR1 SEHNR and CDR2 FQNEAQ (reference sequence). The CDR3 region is CASSPLAPSPLHF. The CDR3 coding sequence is TGTGCCAGCAGCCCCCTGGCTCCTTCACCCCTCCACTTT.

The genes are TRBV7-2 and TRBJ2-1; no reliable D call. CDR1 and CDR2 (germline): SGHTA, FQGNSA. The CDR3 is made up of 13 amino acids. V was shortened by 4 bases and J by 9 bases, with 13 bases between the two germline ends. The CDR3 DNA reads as TGTGCCAGCAGCTCCCCTTTGCAGATTGAGCAGTTCTTC. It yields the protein CASSSPLQIEQFF.

The CDR3 DNA reads TGTGCCAGCAGCTTAGTCGGCGGACAGGGCGGAGGAACTGAAGCTTTCTTT. This gives the protein CASSLVGGQGGGTEAFF. The chain carries TRBV7-8 and TRBJ1-1; 8 bases line up with TRBD1. V shed 1 base, J shed 5 bases, and the junction held 12 bases outside the gene matches. Germline V gene sequence: CDR1 SGHVS, CDR2 FQNEAQ. This CDR3 comprises 17 residues.

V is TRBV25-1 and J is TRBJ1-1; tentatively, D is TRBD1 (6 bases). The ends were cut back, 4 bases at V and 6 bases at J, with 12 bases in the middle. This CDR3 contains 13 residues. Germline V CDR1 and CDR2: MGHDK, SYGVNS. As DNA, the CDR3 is TGTGCCAGCAGTGGAATACACAGGGCTGAAGCTTTCTTT. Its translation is CASSGIHRAEAFF.